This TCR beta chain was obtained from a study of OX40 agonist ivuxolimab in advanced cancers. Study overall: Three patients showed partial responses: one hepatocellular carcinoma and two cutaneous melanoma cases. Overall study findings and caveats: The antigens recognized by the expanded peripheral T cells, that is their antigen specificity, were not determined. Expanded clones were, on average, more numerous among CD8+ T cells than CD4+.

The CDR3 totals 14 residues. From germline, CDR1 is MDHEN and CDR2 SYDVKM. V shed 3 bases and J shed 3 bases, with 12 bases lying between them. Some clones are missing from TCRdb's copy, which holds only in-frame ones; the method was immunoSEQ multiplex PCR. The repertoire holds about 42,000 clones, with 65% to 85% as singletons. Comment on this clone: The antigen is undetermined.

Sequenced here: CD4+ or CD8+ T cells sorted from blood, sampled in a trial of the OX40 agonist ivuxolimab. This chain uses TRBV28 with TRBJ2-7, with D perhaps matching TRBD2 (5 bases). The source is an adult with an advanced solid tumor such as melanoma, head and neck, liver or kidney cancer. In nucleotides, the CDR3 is TGTGCCAGCAGTTTCATCGGCGGGTTCTACGAGCAGTACTTC. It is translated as CASSFIGGFYEQYF.